This TCR beta chain was observed in a study of OX40 agonist ivuxolimab in advanced cancers. In terms of the full investigation: Ivuxolimab was a fully human IgG2 agonistic monoclonal antibody targeting the costimulatory receptor OX40 (CD134). Intravenous ivuxolimab was administered to patients every 2 weeks at six dose levels: 0.01, 0.1, 0.3, 1.5, 3 and 10 mg/kg. Among the roughly 52 dose-escalation patients, about 19 had hepatocellular carcinoma, approximately 15 melanoma, 9 renal cell carcinoma and 9 head and neck cancer. The dose-escalation cohort was over 70% male with a mean age of about 58 years, ranging from roughly 20 to 80. Prior anti-PD-1, anti-PD-L1 or anti-CTLA-4 therapy was permitted, and roughly two fifths of dose-escalation patients had received checkpoint inhibitors. Partial responses occurred in three dose-escalation patients: two with cutaneous melanoma and one with hepatocellular carcinoma. Peripheral TCRbeta sequencing was intended to test whether TCR sequence diversity was altered and clonal T-cell expansion was caused by ivuxolimab. The monotherapy dose-escalation portion (N ≈ 56 patients) of the phase I ivuxolimab trial is reported in the paper. The investigation overall reported the following: In the 0.1-3.0 mg/kg groups, partial responders had among the lowest normalized peripheral clonal expansion, particularly in CD8+ T cells. After ivuxolimab, CD8+ T cells had more expanded clones than CD4+ T cells on average. Which antigens the clonally expanded peripheral T cells were specific for was not determined. At doses of 0.1 to 3.0 mg/kg, clonal expansion of both CD4+ and CD8+ blood T cells was observed from baseline to week 6. Low levels of normalized T-cell clonal expansion were also seen in some patients who did not respond.

About this clone: Its antigen target is currently unknown. No base quality values were provided; no much bigger clone lies one nucleotide off.

Genomic DNA was extracted from sorted cells for sequencing of the TCRbeta CDR3 region. The immunoSEQ Assay was used for sequencing of TCRbeta CDR3 regions. TCRdb holds this immuneACCESS table with in-frame rearrangements only. Some clones are missing; in checked studies, unresolved V genes explain under half, and the rest has no known cause. This sample is represented by approximately 72,000 clones; roughly 89% of them were singletons. The ten largest clones take up around 0.8% of the sample. Patients with autoimmune disease history or receiving systemic immunosuppression were excluded from the trial. Peripheral blood for TCR sequencing was drawn from every dose cohort at baseline, at cycle 4 day 1 and at cycle 7 day 1. The samples were taken from a phase I, first-in-human, multicenter, open-label dose-escalation trial of ivuxolimab. Adults with locally advanced or metastatic melanoma, renal cell, hepatocellular, or head and neck squamous cell carcinoma were enrolled in the trial. CD4+ and CD8+ T cells were sorted separately from peripheral blood before TCR sequencing.

From the cysteine up to the phenylalanine, the CDR3 has a length of 12 residues. Only the CDR3 part of the read is kept: 36 bases, read in frame from the first base. CDR1 is given as MNHNS and CDR2 as SASEGT, both from the germline V gene. The V end loses 3 bases and the J end loses 5 bases, and a stretch of 7 bases separates them. This receptor was taken from an adult with an advanced solid tumor such as melanoma, head and neck, liver or kidney cancer. The sequences come from CD4+ or CD8+ T cells sorted from blood, collected in a trial of the OX40 agonist ivuxolimab. The receptor chain draws on TRBV6-1 and TRBJ1-1; a weak D assignment points to TRBD1 (5 bases agree). The CDR3 region: CASSDGGTEAFF. The DNA is as follows: TGTGCCAGCAGTGATGGGGGGACTGAAGCTTTCTTT.